The next 13 T cell receptor beta chains were all read from a single sample in a study of vaccination effects on CD4 cells after COVID-19. Their antigens are not known. Before sequencing took place, the ViraFEST assay used viral peptide pools to expand antigen-specific CD4+ T cells. Upon completion of 10 to 11 days in culture, CD4+ T cells were isolated. Vaccine recipients had no previous SARS-CoV-2 infection; their nucleocapsid antibodies were negative. Measured with immunoSEQ multiplex PCR; TCRdb has only the in-frame clones, and not every one. The table lists 65,000 or so clones, 76% of them singletons. Sequenced material: CD4+ T cells from PBMCs cultured with HCoV-NL63 spike peptides, taken before COVID-19 vaccination. The receptors come from a human donor who received a COVID-19 vaccine.

The genes are TRBV3-1 (or the pseudogene TRBV3-2) and TRBJ2-7, with 13 positions matching TRBD2. Looked up from germline, CDR1 is LGHDT and CDR2 is YNNKEL (reference sequence). CDR3 length: 19 residues. The junction had 11 bases not matched to a gene; V was cut back by 0 bases and J by 3 bases. CDR3: CASSQDKGLAGILHYEQYV. Written as DNA, the CDR3 is TGTGCCAGCAGCCAAGATAAGGGACTAGCGGGGATACTACACTACGAGCAGTACGTC.

This clone appeared a single time. This sequence joins TRBV29-1 and TRBJ2-2; 12 bases align to TRBD1. Looked up from germline, CDR1 is SQVTM and CDR2 is ANQGSEA. Germline trimming cut 3 bases from V and 5 bases from J; bases unmatched to any gene: 13. This CDR3 contains 18 residues. Here the CDR3 DNA reads TGCAGCGTTGAGGAGACGGGACAGGGGGCCCTAGGGACCGGGGAGCTGTTTTTT. It yields the protein CSVEETGQGALGTGELFF.

The chain links TRBV18 to TRBJ1-5; 9 bases are shared with TRBD1. With V trimmed by 3 bases and J by 4 bases, 7 bases remained unmatched. Germline V gene lookup returns CDR1 KGHSH and CDR2 LQKENI. This CDR3 contains 16 residues. CDR3 DNA sequence: TGTGCCAGCTCACCCGCGACAGGGGGTGGAAATCAGCCCCAGCATTTT. Its protein is CASSPATGGGNQPQHF.

The chain carries TRBV25-1 and TRBJ1-4; a possible D gene is TRBD1 (5 bases). CDR3 length: 13 amino acids. Germline V gene data show CDR1 as MGHDK and CDR2 as SYGVNS. The V gene lost 5 bases and the J gene lost 8 bases, with 12 bases spanning the gap. The CDR3 spells CASSWGGDEKLFF. DNA for the CDR3: TGTGCCAGCAGTTGGGGGGGTGACGAAAAACTGTTTTTT.

This chain joins TRBV5-1 and TRBJ1-1, with TRBD1 matching over 7 bases. Germline loops: CDR1 SGHRS, CDR2 YFSETQ. This CDR3 region has 15 residues. V was pared by 4 bases and J by 1 base, with 7 bases of the junction left unmatched. In DNA, the CDR3 is TGCGCCAGCAGCCCCGACAGGGCGGGGAACACTGAAGCTTTCTTT. This sequence encodes CASSPDRAGNTEAFF.

The gene calls are TRBV7-3 and TRBJ2-3, with D tentatively TRBD1 or TRBD2 (6 bases each). CDR1 and CDR2 (germline): SGHTA, FQGTGA. The CDR3 extends over 14 amino acids. V was cut by 4 bases and J by 3 bases, with 11 bases left in between. The CDR3 region is CASSSQGGTDTQYF. DNA of the CDR3: TGTGCCAGCAGCTCCCAAGGGGGGACAGATACGCAGTATTTT.

V is TRBV5-8 and J is TRBJ2-7, with unresolved D. This CDR3 is built from 13 residues. Germline V gene data show CDR1 as SGHTS and CDR2 as YDEGEE. V was trimmed by 0 bases and J by 4 bases, leaving 8 bases between them. CDR3 coding DNA: TGTGCCAGCAGCTTGGCCTTCTCATACGAGCAGTACGTC. Translating gives CASSLAFSYEQYV.

J is TRBJ2-5 and V is TRBV7-2; D remains ambiguous. This CDR3 contains 13 residues. From germline, CDR1 is SGHTA and CDR2 FQGNSA. Trimming removed 5 bases at V and 0 bases at J, with 7 bases between. The CDR3 DNA reads TGTGCCAGCAGCCCAGACTACCAAGAGACCCAGTACTTC. This codes for CASSPDYQETQYF.

The chain links TRBV7-9 to TRBJ2-1, with 7 positions matching TRBD2. This CDR3 contains 15 residues. Germline V gene data show CDR1 as SEHNR and CDR2 as FQNEAQ (reference sequence). Losses at the gene ends were 1 base for V and 7 bases for J; bases not matched to a gene: 7. The CDR3 protein is CASSLVAGDWNEQFF. CDR3 nucleotide sequence: TGTGCCAGCAGCTTAGTTGCGGGGGACTGGAATGAGCAGTTCTTC.

This clone occurred once. The V gene is TRBV10-1, the J gene TRBJ2-7; 7 bases agree with TRBD1. Germline CDR1 WNHNN, CDR2 SYGVQD (reference sequence). The V and J ends lost 6 bases and 3 bases, in that order; junction bases with no gene match: 2. The CDR3 extends over 12 amino acids. CDR3 residues: CASSDRVYEQYV. CDR3 coding DNA: TGCGCCAGCAGCGACAGGGTCTACGAGCAGTACGTC.

This chain connects TRBV6-4 to TRBJ1-4; D remains unclear. V was trimmed by 6 bases and J by 8 bases, leaving 10 bases between them. Germline lookup yields CDR1 MRHNA and CDR2 SNTAGT. The CDR3 has 12 residues. The CDR3 bases are TGTGCCAGCAGGTGGGTTAGAGAAAAACTGTTTTTT. It encodes CASRWVREKLFF.

The chain recombines TRBV5-1 with TRBJ1-6, with 8 bases that match TRBD1. Germline V gene data show CDR1 as SGHRS and CDR2 as YFSETQ. V shed 1 base, J shed 6 bases, and the junction held 3 bases outside the gene matches. The CDR3 contains 15 residues. DNA of the CDR3: TGCGCCAGCAGCTTGCCGGGACAGGCTAATTCACCCCTCCACTTT. It translates to CASSLPGQANSPLHF.

This rearrangement joins TRBV27 to TRBJ1-3; 11 bases line up with TRBD1. This CDR3 is 15 amino acids long. CDR1 and CDR2 from the germline V gene are MNHEY and SMNVEV (reference sequence). Unmatched junction bases numbered 3, after V lost 5 bases and J lost 3 bases. The CDR3: CASSRTGGGGNTIYF. CDR3 in DNA: TGTGCCAGCAGTCGGACAGGGGGCGGTGGAAACACCATATATTTT.